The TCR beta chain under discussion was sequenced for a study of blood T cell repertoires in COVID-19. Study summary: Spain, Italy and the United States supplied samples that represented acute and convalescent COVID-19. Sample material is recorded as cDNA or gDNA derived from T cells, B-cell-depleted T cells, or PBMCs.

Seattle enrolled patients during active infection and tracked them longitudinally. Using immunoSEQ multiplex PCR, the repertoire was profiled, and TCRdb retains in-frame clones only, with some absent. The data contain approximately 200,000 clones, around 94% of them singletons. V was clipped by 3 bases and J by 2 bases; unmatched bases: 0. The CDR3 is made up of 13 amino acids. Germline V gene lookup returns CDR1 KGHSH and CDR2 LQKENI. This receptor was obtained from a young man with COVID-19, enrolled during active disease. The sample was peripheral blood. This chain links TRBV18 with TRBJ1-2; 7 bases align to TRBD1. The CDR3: CASSPDRNYGYTF. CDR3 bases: TGTGCCAGCTCACCGGACAGGAACTATGGCTACACCTTC.